This TCR beta chain was identified in a study of blood T cell repertoires in COVID-19. V shed 0 bases and J shed 3 bases, with 13 bases lying between them. CDR1 SGDLS and CDR2 YYNGEE come from the germline V gene. This CDR3 spans 16 amino acids. Measured with immunoSEQ multiplex PCR; TCRdb has only the in-frame clones, and not every one. The sample has 250,000 to 350,000 clones; roughly 90% are singletons. Those enrolled, adults aged roughly 18 to 90 years, came from 25 or so US areas. Participants were placed into cohorts based on the clinical history they reported. Cohort 3 donors counted as recovered after two negative PCRs, clearance, or resolved symptoms.

The sequence came from a woman in her twenties or thirties who had recovered from COVID-19. The material sequenced was PBMCs or T cells enriched from blood (not recorded which). J is TRBJ2-1 and V is TRBV9; a possible D gene is TRBD1 (5 bases). CDR3 DNA: TGTGCCAGCAGCGTAGGGGCAGGGTTGGTCTACAATGAGCAGTTCTTC. This gives the protein CASSVGAGLVYNEQFF.